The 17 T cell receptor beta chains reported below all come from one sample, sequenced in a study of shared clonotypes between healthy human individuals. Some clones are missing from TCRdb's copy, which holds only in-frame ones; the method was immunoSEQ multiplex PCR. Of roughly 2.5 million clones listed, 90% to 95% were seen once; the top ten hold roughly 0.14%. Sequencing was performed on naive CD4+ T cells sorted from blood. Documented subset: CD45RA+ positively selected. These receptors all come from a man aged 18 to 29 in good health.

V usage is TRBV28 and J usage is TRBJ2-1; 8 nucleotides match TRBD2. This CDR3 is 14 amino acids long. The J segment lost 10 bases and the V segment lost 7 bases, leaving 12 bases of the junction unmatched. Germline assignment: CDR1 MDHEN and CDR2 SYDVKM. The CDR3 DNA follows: TGTGCCAGCACCCGGGGGGGTGGGGTTTTGGAGCAGTTCTTC. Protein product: CASTRGGGVLEQFF.

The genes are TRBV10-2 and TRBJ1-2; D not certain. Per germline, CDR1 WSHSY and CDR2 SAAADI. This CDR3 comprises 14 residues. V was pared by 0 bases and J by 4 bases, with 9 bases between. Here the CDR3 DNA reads TGCGCCAGCAGTGAGTCTAGGTGGACCTATGGCTACACCTTC. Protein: CASSESRWTYGYTF.

The CDR3 sequence is CASTPSRQGTGKAFF. In DNA, the CDR3 is TGCGCCAGCACCCCAAGTCGACAGGGAACGGGTAAAGCTTTCTTT. V usage is TRBV4-1 and J usage is TRBJ1-1; 7 nucleotides agree with TRBD1. This CDR3 is 15 amino acids long. V was pared by 7 bases and J by 9 bases, with 17 bases of the junction left unmatched. Per the germline V gene, CDR1 is MGHRA and CDR2 is YSYEKL.

CDR3 amino acids: CATSTASYEQYF. Written as DNA, the CDR3 is TGTGCCACCTCGACAGCTTCCTACGAGCAGTACTTC. The chain links TRBV10-3 to TRBJ2-7; D is possibly TRBD1 (5 bases). V dropped 10 bases and J dropped 1 base, with 11 bases sitting between them. Germline V gives CDR1 ENHRY, CDR2 SYGVKD. The CDR3 is 12 residues long.

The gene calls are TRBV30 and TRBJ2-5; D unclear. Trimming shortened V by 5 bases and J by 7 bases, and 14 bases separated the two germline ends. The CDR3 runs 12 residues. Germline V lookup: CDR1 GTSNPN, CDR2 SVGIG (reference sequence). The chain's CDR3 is CAWALSSGTQYF. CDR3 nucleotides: TGTGCCTGGGCCCTATCCAGTGGGACCCAGTACTTC.

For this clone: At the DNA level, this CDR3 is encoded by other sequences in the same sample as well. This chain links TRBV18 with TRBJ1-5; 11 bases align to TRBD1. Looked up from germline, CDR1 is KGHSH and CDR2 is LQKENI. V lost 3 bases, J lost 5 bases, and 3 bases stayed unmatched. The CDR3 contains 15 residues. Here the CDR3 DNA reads TGTGCCAGCTCACCGCGGACAGGGGGCGATCAGCCCCAGCATTTT. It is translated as CASSPRTGGDQPQHF.

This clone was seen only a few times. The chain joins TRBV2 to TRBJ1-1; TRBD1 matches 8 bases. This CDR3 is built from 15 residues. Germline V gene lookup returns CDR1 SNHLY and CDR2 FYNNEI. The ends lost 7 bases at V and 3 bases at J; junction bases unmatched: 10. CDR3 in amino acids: CASNDPSTGDTEAFF. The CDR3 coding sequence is TGTGCCAGCAACGACCCTTCGACAGGGGACACTGAAGCTTTCTTT.

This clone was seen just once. The CDR3 nucleotides read TGCGCCAGCAGCCAACCTGACAGGACTAATGAGCAGTTCTTC. Protein: CASSQPDRTNEQFF. This chain connects TRBV4-1 to TRBJ2-1; weak D call: TRBD1 (6 bases). The germline V gene has CDR1 MGHRA and CDR2 YSYEKL. CDR3 size: 14 residues. Trimming removed 2 bases at V and 7 bases at J, with 12 bases between.

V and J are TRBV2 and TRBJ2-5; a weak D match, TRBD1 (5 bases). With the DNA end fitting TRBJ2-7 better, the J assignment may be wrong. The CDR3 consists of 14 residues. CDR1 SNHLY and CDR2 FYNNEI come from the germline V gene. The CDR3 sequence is CASSIGQLNYEQYF. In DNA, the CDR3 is TGTGCCAGCAGTATAGGACAACTTAACTACGAGCAGTACTTC.

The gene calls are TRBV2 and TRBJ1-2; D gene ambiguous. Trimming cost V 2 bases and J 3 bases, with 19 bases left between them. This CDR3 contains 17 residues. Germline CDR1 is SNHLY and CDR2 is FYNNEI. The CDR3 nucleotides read TGTGCCAGCAGTGAACGACAAGGCGGGTCGGATTACTATGGCTACACCTTC. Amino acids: CASSERQGGSDYYGYTF.

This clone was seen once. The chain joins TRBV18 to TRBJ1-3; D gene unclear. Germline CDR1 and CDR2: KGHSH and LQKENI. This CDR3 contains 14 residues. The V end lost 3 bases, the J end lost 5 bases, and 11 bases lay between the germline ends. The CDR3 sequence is CASSPGGERNTIYF. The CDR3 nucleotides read TGTGCCAGCTCACCTGGCGGGGAGCGAAACACCATATATTTT. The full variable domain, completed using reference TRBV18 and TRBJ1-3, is NAGVMQNPRHLVRRRGQEARLRCSPMKGHSHVYWYRQLPEEGLKFMVYLQKENIIDESGMPKERFSAEFPKEGPSILRIQQVVRGDSAAYFCASSPGGERNTIYFGEGSWLTVV.

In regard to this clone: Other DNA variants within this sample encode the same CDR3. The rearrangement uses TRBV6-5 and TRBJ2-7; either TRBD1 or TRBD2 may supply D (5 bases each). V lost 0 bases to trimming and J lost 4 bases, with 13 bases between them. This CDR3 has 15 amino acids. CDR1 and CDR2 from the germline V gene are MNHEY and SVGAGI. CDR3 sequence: CASSYSGTGNYEQYF. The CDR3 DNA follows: TGTGCCAGCAGTTACTCGGGGACGGGAAATTACGAGCAGTACTTC.

Written as DNA, the CDR3 is TGTGCCAGCAGTGAAGGATGGGAAGAGACCCAGTACTTC. Its protein product is CASSEGWEETQYF. The gene calls are TRBV2 and TRBJ2-5; D gene ambiguous. Trimming took 1 base from V and 3 from J, leaving 6 bases between them. Germline V lookup: CDR1 SNHLY, CDR2 FYNNEI. The CDR3 is 13 residues long.

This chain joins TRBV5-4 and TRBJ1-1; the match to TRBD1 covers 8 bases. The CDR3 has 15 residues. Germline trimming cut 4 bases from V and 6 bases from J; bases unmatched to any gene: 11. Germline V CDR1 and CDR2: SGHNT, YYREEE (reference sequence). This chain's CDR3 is CASSPSSGTGSEAFF. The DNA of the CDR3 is TGTGCCAGCAGCCCCAGCTCGGGGACAGGATCTGAAGCTTTCTTT.

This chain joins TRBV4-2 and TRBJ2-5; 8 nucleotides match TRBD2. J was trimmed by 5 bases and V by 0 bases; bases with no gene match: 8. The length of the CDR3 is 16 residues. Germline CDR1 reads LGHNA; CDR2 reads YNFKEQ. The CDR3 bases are TGTGCCAGCAGCCAAGAGCCGGGACTAGGGAGGGAGACCCAGTACTTC. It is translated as CASSQEPGLGRETQYF.

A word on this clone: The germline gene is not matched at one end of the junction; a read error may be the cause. The CDR3 reads CASSPIAGSTDTQYF. The CDR3 DNA reads TGTGCTAGCAGCCCCATAGCGGGGAGCACAGATACGCAGTATTTT. The chain recombines TRBV7-7 with TRBJ2-3; 8 nucleotides agree with TRBD2. CDR1 SSHAT and CDR2 FNYEAQ come from the germline V gene (reference sequence). There are 15 residues in the CDR3. The variable domain in full, with the rest retrieved from reference TRBV7-7 and TRBJ2-3, is GAGVSQSPRYKVTKRGQDVTLRCDPISSHATLYWYQQALGQGPEFLTYFNYEAQPDKSGLPSDRFSAERPEGSISTLTIQRTEQRDSAMYRCASSPIAGSTDTQYFGPGTRLTVL.

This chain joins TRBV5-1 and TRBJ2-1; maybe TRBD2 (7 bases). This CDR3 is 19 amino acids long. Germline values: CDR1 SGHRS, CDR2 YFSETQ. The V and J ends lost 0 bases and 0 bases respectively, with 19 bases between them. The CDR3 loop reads CASSLGWEGTSSSYNEQFF. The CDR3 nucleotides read TGCGCCAGCAGCTTGGGATGGGAGGGGACATCGAGCTCCTACAATGAGCAGTTCTTC.